This passage covers 22 T cell receptor beta chains from one sample sequenced in a study of T cell responses to AZD1222 COVID-19 vaccine. Data came from immunoSEQ multiplex PCR; TCRdb stores just in-frame clones and leaves some out. The table has over 100,000 clones, roughly 90% seen once. Source: peripheral blood, taken on day 0 of AZD1222 vaccination. The source is an adult in good health.

The chain is built from TRBV6-5 and TRBJ1-5, with D perhaps TRBD1 (6 bases). Trimming removed 5 bases from V and 7 bases from J, with 15 bases in between. Germline CDR1 and CDR2: MNHEY and SVGAGI. This CDR3 is 14 amino acids long. CDR3 in amino acids: CASSPSGGGQPQHF. The DNA of the CDR3 is TGTGCCAGCAGTCCTTCGGGGGGCGGCCAGCCCCAGCATTTT.

As for this clone: The sample carries other DNA sequences with the same CDR3. The chain recombines TRBV5-4 with TRBJ1-5, with D uncertain. Deletions cut 0 bases from V and 6 bases from J, with 4 bases between. Looked up from germline, CDR1 is SGHNT and CDR2 is YYREEE (reference sequence). The CDR3 extends over 12 amino acids. This CDR3 is CASSLDRQPQHF. CDR3 nucleotides: TGTGCCAGCAGCTTGGACCGTCAGCCCCAGCATTTT.

The J gene is TRBJ1-2, the V gene TRBV6-5, with 8 bases identical to TRBD1. The J segment lost 4 bases and the V segment lost 6 bases, leaving 7 bases of the junction unmatched. The germline CDR1 and CDR2 sequences are MNHEY and SVGAGI. The CDR3 consists of 14 residues. In DNA form, the CDR3 reads TGTGCCAGCAGGAGAGGGACAGGCTCCTATGGCTACACCTTC. Protein product: CASRRGTGSYGYTF.

The J gene is TRBJ2-2, the V gene TRBV15; the D is unclear. Germline V gene lookup returns CDR1 LNHNV and CDR2 YYDKDF (reference sequence). Trimming shortened V by 0 bases and J by 3 bases, and 8 bases separated the two germline ends. CDR3 length equals 15 residues. The CDR3 is CATSREQTYTGELFF. The CDR3 coding sequence is TGTGCCACCAGCAGAGAACAGACTTACACCGGGGAGCTGTTTTTT.

The gene calls are TRBV18 and TRBJ1-2; a weak D match, TRBD1 (5 bases). Trimming cost V 1 base and J 2 bases, with 8 bases left between them. The CDR3 spans 14 residues. Germline-derived CDR1 and CDR2 are KGHSH and LQKENI. The CDR3 reads CASSPQAGNYGYTF. CDR3 nucleotides: TGTGCCAGCTCACCACAGGCAGGGAACTATGGCTACACCTTC.

The rearrangement links TRBV4-1 to TRBJ2-1; 7 nucleotides line up with TRBD2. CDR3 length: 14 amino acids. Unmatched junction bases numbered 4, after V lost 0 bases and J lost 8 bases. The V gene's germline CDR1 is MGHRA and CDR2 YSYEKL. The CDR3 region is CASSQESGVDEQFF. The CDR3, as DNA: TGCGCCAGCAGCCAAGAGAGCGGGGTGGATGAGCAGTTCTTC.

The count of this clone is one. CDR3 bases: TGTGCCAGCAGAGACAAGAAGGGGACCCATGGCTACACCTTC. Translated: CASRDKKGTHGYTF. The genes are TRBV2 and TRBJ1-2; D may be TRBD1 (5 bases). Germline-derived CDR1 and CDR2 are SNHLY and FYNNEI. The CDR3 contains 14 residues. V was shortened by 6 bases and J by 6 bases, with 17 bases between the two germline ends. Full variable domain (rest looked up from reference TRBV2 and TRBJ1-2): EPEVTQTPSHQVTQMGQEVILRCVPISNHLYFYWYRQILGQKVEFLVSFYNNEISEKSEIFDDQFSVERPDGSNFTLKIRSTKLEDSAMYFCASRDKKGTHGYTFGSGTRLTVV.

The rearrangement joins TRBV10-3 to TRBJ2-3; no clear D. Germline V gene lookup returns CDR1 ENHRY and CDR2 SYGVKD. Trimming left V 2 bases short and J 5 bases short, with 20 bases between. This CDR3 is built from 17 residues. In DNA, the CDR3 is TGTGCCATCAGTGAGCCAGATTTCGGGCCGCGGTTAGATACGCAGTATTTT. Protein product: CAISEPDFGPRLDTQYF.

The chain is built from TRBV24-1 and TRBJ1-2; D is undetermined. The CDR3 is 14 residues long. The germline V gene encodes CDR1 KGHDR and CDR2 SFDVKD. V shed 2 bases and J shed 3 bases, with 9 bases lying between them. CDR3 sequence: CATSDSTRDYGYTF. Written as DNA, the CDR3 is TGTGCCACCAGTGATTCGACACGGGACTATGGCTACACCTTC.

This chain connects TRBV7-2 to TRBJ2-5, with 9 bases identical to TRBD2. V dropped 0 bases and J dropped 4; count of bases not matched to a gene: 6. The CDR3 has 16 residues. CDR1 SGHTA and CDR2 FQGNSA come from the germline V gene. CDR3 DNA: TGTGCCAGCAGCTTAGCTGTAGCGGGAGTGGGAGAGACCCAGTACTTC. This translates into CASSLAVAGVGETQYF. Full variable domain (missing parts from reference TRBV7-2 and TRBJ2-5): GAGVSQSPSNKVTEKGKDVELRCDPISGHTALYWYRQSLGQGLEFLIYFQGNSAPDKSGLPSDRFSAERTGGSVSTLTIQRTQQEDSAVYLCASSLAVAGVGETQYFGPGTRLLVL.

The chain combines TRBV6-2 or TRBV6-3 with TRBJ1-1, with TRBD1 identical over 7 bases. Trimming took 5 bases from V and 4 from J; bases not matched to a gene: 7. Per germline, CDR1 MNHEY and CDR2 SVGEGT. The CDR3 runs 14 residues. The CDR3 here is CASSARQGGTEAFF. The DNA for the CDR3 is TGTGCCAGCAGTGCCCGACAGGGCGGCACTGAAGCTTTCTTT.

The chain combines TRBV28 with TRBJ2-7, with D perhaps TRBD1 (6 bases). From germline, CDR1 is MDHEN and CDR2 SYDVKM. Trimming removed 6 bases from V and 1 base from J, with 19 bases in between. The CDR3 length is 16 residues. The CDR3 DNA reads TGTGCCAGCAGGTCGCCCCGGGACACTCGTTCCTACGAGCAGTACTTC. Translating it yields CASRSPRDTRSYEQYF.

V and J are TRBV5-1 and TRBJ2-1; 9 positions agree with TRBD2. The germline V gene has CDR1 SGHRS and CDR2 YFSETQ. The CDR3 totals 19 residues. Trimming at V came to 3 bases and at J to 0 bases, leaving 13 bases not matched to a gene. CDR3 bases: TGCGCCAGCAGCTGGACCGGGACAGCGACTAGCGGCTCCTACAATGAGCAGTTCTTC. This gives the protein CASSWTGTATSGSYNEQFF. The full variable domain, its missing parts supplied by reference TRBV5-1 and TRBJ2-1, is KAGVTQTPRYLIKTRGQQVTLSCSPISGHRSVSWYQQTPGQGLQFLFEYFSETQRNKGNFPGRFSGRQFSNSRSEMNVSTLELGDSALYLCASSWTGTATSGSYNEQFFGPGTRLTVL.

The rearrangement uses TRBV2 and TRBJ1-5; 7 bases map to TRBD1. This CDR3 contains 14 residues. The germline gives CDR1 SNHLY, CDR2 FYNNEI. V lost 3 bases to trimming and J lost 6 bases; unmatched junction nucleotides: 5. Written as DNA, the CDR3 is TGTGCCAGCAGTGACAGGGGGTTTGGTCAGCCCCAGCATTTT. The encoded protein is CASSDRGFGQPQHF.

This chain links TRBV5-6 with TRBJ1-2; no reliable D call. The germline gives CDR1 SGHDT, CDR2 YYEEEE. With 1 base removed from V and 4 bases from J, the gap between germline ends came to 20 bases. This CDR3 spans 17 amino acids. CDR3 DNA: TGTGCCAGCAGCTTGTATCGCTTAGCCGGGCAGATCTATGGCTACACCTTC. This codes for CASSLYRLAGQIYGYTF. The full variable domain, in which reference TRBV5-6 and TRBJ1-2 provide the parts outside the CDR3, is DAGVTQSPTHLIKTRGQQVTLRCSPKSGHDTVSWYQQALGQGPQFIFQYYEEEERQRGNFPDRFSGHQFPNYSSELNVNALLLGDSALYLCASSLYRLAGQIYGYTFGSGTRLTVV.

The chain carries TRBV3-1 (or the pseudogene TRBV3-2) and TRBJ2-4; TRBD2 aligns across 7 bases. J was trimmed by 1 base and V by 6 bases; bases with no gene match: 6. This CDR3 region has 15 residues. Germline CDR1 and CDR2: LGHDT and YNNKEL (reference sequence). As DNA, the CDR3 is TGTGCCAGCAGTCCCAGCGGGGCTGCCAAAAACATTCAGTACTTC. Amino acids: CASSPSGAAKNIQYF.

The chain couples TRBV5-8 to TRBJ2-5, with a tentative D call TRBD2 (5 bases). The CDR3 is 13 amino acids. The germline CDR1 and CDR2 sequences are SGHTS and YDEGEE. Deletions cut 5 bases from V and 7 bases from J, with 15 bases between. The chain's CDR3 is CASSFVSGGTQYF. The CDR3 DNA is TGTGCCAGCAGTTTTGTTTCCGGAGGGACCCAGTACTTC.

The chain recombines TRBV7-3 with TRBJ2-2; D call uncertain. The CDR3 covers 14 residues. CDR1 SGHTA and CDR2 FQGTGA come from the germline V gene. V was trimmed by 3 bases and J by 2 bases, leaving 7 bases between them. The CDR3 is CASSFITNTGELFF. CDR3 sequence (DNA): TGTGCCAGCAGCTTCATAACTAACACCGGGGAGCTGTTTTTT.

J is TRBJ1-1 and V is TRBV5-8; possibly TRBD1 for D (6 bases). Trimming shortened V by 2 bases and J by 0 bases, and 17 bases separated the two germline ends. The CDR3 sequence is 17 residues long. Germline values: CDR1 SGHTS, CDR2 YDEGEE. The CDR3 protein is CASSFYLGHRMNTEAFF. CDR3 DNA: TGTGCCAGCAGCTTCTATTTGGGACACCGTATGAACACTGAAGCTTTCTTT.

This clone has just a few counts. The chain is built from TRBV29-1 and TRBJ1-1; possibly TRBD1 for D (5 bases). The germline V gene encodes CDR1 SQVTM and CDR2 ANQGSEA. This CDR3 region has 13 residues. The V end was cut by 6 bases, the J end by 4 bases, with 15 bases between. The CDR3: CSVTVTGGTEAFF. Here the CDR3 DNA reads TGCAGCGTAACAGTGACCGGGGGCACTGAAGCTTTCTTT.

The gene calls are TRBV19 and TRBJ1-4; 9 positions agree with TRBD1. CDR3 length: 15 residues. V lost 0 bases, J lost 9 bases, and 5 bases stayed unmatched. Germline CDR1 and CDR2: LNHDA and SQIVND (reference sequence). This chain's CDR3 is CASSIDSGQGQKLFF. The CDR3 coding sequence is TGTGCCAGTAGTATAGATTCGGGACAGGGACAAAAACTGTTTTTT. The entire variable domain, with the rest obtained from reference TRBV19 and TRBJ1-4, is as follows: DGGITQSPKYLFRKEGQNVTLSCEQNLNHDAMYWYRQDPGQGLRLIYYSQIVNDFQKGDIAEGYSVSREKKESFPLTVTSAQKNPTAFYLCASSIDSGQGQKLFFGSGTQLSVL.

The chain uses TRBV6-2 or TRBV6-3 and TRBJ1-6; tentatively, D is TRBD1 (5 bases). Trimming pared 0 bases from V and 9 bases from J, leaving 12 bases between. This CDR3 is 15 amino acids long. Germline V gene sequence: CDR1 MNHEY, CDR2 SVGEGT. In DNA form, the CDR3 reads TGTGCCAGCAGTTACTCGAGCAGGGTGGGTTCACCCCTCCACTTT. This gives the protein CASSYSSRVGSPLHF.